Listed here are 11 T cell receptor beta chains from one sample, sequenced in a study of cytomegalovirus exposure and HLA in healthy donors. Vbeta (60) and Jbeta (13) primers were used in the PCR. Libraries were prepared by immunoSEQ multiplex PCR; TCRdb keeps only in-frame clonotypes and omits some of them. The sample holds more than 200,000 clones, 55% to 75% seen once. What was sequenced was PBMCs. The receptors here all came from a man aged 40-49 years in good health and CMV-seropositive.

The gene calls are TRBV5-5 and TRBJ1-3; D ambiguous. Trimming removed 0 bases from V and 0 bases from J, with 4 bases in between. Germline values: CDR1 SGHKS, CDR2 YYEKEE (reference sequence). This CDR3 has 14 amino acids. The CDR3 region is CASSLAFSGNTIYF. DNA of the CDR3: TGTGCCAGCAGCTTGGCCTTCTCTGGAAACACCATATATTTT.

This clone was observed once. The genes are TRBV5-1 and TRBJ2-1; no clear D. CDR1 and CDR2 from the germline V gene are SGHRS and YFSETQ. V lost 2 bases and J lost 7, with 13 bases in between. This CDR3 contains 14 residues. CDR3 DNA sequence: TGCGCCAGCAGCTTAATCGCGGCCCAGAATGAGCAGTTCTTC. Translated: CASSLIAAQNEQFF.

The rearrangement uses TRBV9 and TRBJ1-4; 10 positions agree with TRBD1. Unmatched junction bases numbered 12, after V lost 3 bases and J lost 1 base. CDR3 length: 19 amino acids. Germline CDR1 SGDLS, CDR2 YYNGEE. The DNA for the CDR3 is TGTGCCAGCAGCGGCCCCTCGAGGACAGGGGGAATAACTAATGAAAAACTGTTTTTT. It translates to CASSGPSRTGGITNEKLFF.

The chain uses TRBV19 and TRBJ2-7, with TRBD1 identical over 7 bases. Trimming took 10 bases from V and 4 from J; bases not matched to a gene: 7. The CDR3 is 12 residues long. Germline V gives CDR1 LNHDA, CDR2 SQIVND (reference sequence). The CDR3 is CATQGDRYEQYF. The CDR3 nucleotides are TGTGCCACCCAGGGGGACCGATACGAGCAGTACTTC.

The V call is TRBV6-1, the J call TRBJ2-7, with 9 bases matching TRBD1. CDR3 length: 14 residues. The J segment lost 3 bases and the V segment lost 6 bases, leaving 6 bases of the junction unmatched. CDR1 and CDR2 from the germline V gene are MNHNS and SASEGT. The CDR3 spells CASRPPGQGYEQYF. In DNA, the CDR3 is TGTGCCAGCAGACCCCCGGGACAGGGCTACGAGCAGTACTTC.

The chain joins TRBV7-2 to TRBJ1-1; no firm D call. The CDR3 length is 16 residues. The ends were cut back, 4 bases at V and 8 bases at J, with 23 bases in the middle. Germline CDR1 reads SGHTA; CDR2 reads FQGNSA. Written as DNA, the CDR3 is TGTGCCAGCAGCTCCTCGAGGGCGCCGGCCATGCGGGAAGCTTTCTTT. Translating gives CASSSSRAPAMREAFF.

This clone was counted between two and nine times. V and J are TRBV19 and TRBJ1-5; the D gene is possibly TRBD1 (6 bases). CDR3 length: 19 amino acids. Germline V gives CDR1 LNHDA, CDR2 SQIVND (reference sequence). The V end was cut by 3 bases, the J end by 0 bases, with 21 bases between. The CDR3 is CASSISPGGPRDSNQPQHF. In DNA, the CDR3 is TGTGCCAGTAGTATTTCTCCCGGGGGGCCTAGAGATAGCAATCAGCCCCAGCATTTT.

The chain is built from TRBV4-2 and TRBJ2-7; TRBD2 aligns across 7 bases. The V gene's germline CDR1 is LGHNA and CDR2 YNFKEQ. Losses at the gene ends were 0 bases for V and 3 bases for J; bases not matched to a gene: 14. The CDR3 has 18 residues. The CDR3: CASSQDPPGLAVNYEQYF. CDR3 DNA sequence: TGTGCCAGCAGCCAAGACCCCCCCGGGCTAGCGGTTAACTACGAGCAGTACTTC.

The chain has TRBV21-1 and TRBJ2-1; the table's D gene call, TRBD1, was not cross checked with the DNA. TRBV21-1 is a pseudogene segment. The CDR3 spans 16 residues. CDR3 region: CASSVSPGQGYNEQFF. Here the CDR3 DNA reads TGTGCCAGCAGCGTTTCCCCGGGACAGGGGTACAATGAGCAGTTCTTC.

This clone was counted only a few times. The CDR3, as DNA: TGTGCCAGCAGGCTCGCGGCAGTTTTTGAAAAACTGTTTTTT. It is translated as CASRLAAVFEKLFF. The rearrangement links TRBV2 to TRBJ1-4; D gene uncertain. The CDR3 has 14 amino acids. The germline V gene has CDR1 SNHLY and CDR2 FYNNEI. The ends were cut back, 6 bases at V and 7 bases at J, with 15 bases in the middle. Complete variable domain (other parts from reference TRBV2 and TRBJ1-4): EPEVTQTPSHQVTQMGQEVILRCVPISNHLYFYWYRQILGQKVEFLVSFYNNEISEKSEIFDDQFSVERPDGSNFTLKIRSTKLEDSAMYFCASRLAAVFEKLFFGSGTQLSVL.

The chain carries TRBV27 and TRBJ2-1; tentative D call: TRBD1 (6 bases). CDR3 length: 13 residues. Germline lookup yields CDR1 MNHEY and CDR2 SMNVEV (reference sequence). The germline V and J ends were trimmed by 6 bases and 6 bases, with 12 bases remaining between them. The CDR3 here is CASRPRDINEQFF. CDR3 in DNA: TGTGCCAGCAGACCAAGGGACATCAATGAGCAGTTCTTC.